This T cell receptor beta chain was sequenced during a study of blood T cell repertoires in COVID-19. Germline V gene data show CDR1 as MGHRA and CDR2 as YSYEKL. V shed 4 bases and J shed 4 bases, with 13 bases lying between them. The CDR3 spans 14 residues. Clones were sequenced by immunoSEQ multiplex PCR, and TCRdb holds only the in-frame ones, with some missing. The sample carries approximately 100,000 clones, around 85% recorded once. The sequenced sample consisted of peripheral blood. The TCR sequence derives from an older woman with acute or convalescent COVID-19. The chain recombines TRBV4-1 with TRBJ2-5, with a tentative D call TRBD2 (6 bases). In DNA form, the CDR3 reads TGCGCCAGCAGCCTGACGGGGGTGGCAGAGACCCAGTACTTC. This gives the protein CASSLTGVAETQYF.